This TCR beta chain was sequenced in a study of T cell repertoires in ileal Crohn's disease. Libraries were prepared by immunoSEQ multiplex PCR; TCRdb keeps only in-frame clonotypes and omits some of them. Counted here are over 25,000 clones, around 77% occurring once; the ten biggest clones make up about 20%. The CDR3 is made up of 15 amino acids. V dropped 3 bases and J dropped 3 bases, with 15 bases sitting between them. The V gene's germline CDR1 is SGHTA and CDR2 FQGNSA. Adults with ileal or ileocolonic Crohn's disease and an indication for resection were eligible. The clonotype comes from an adult with Crohn's disease. Sequencing used ileal tissue. The gene calls are TRBV7-2 and TRBJ2-7, with a weak D call TRBD1 (6 bases). CDR3 loop: CASSFTGTTNYEQYF. For the CDR3, the DNA is TGTGCCAGCAGCTTCACAGGGACAACTAACTACGAGCAGTACTTC.